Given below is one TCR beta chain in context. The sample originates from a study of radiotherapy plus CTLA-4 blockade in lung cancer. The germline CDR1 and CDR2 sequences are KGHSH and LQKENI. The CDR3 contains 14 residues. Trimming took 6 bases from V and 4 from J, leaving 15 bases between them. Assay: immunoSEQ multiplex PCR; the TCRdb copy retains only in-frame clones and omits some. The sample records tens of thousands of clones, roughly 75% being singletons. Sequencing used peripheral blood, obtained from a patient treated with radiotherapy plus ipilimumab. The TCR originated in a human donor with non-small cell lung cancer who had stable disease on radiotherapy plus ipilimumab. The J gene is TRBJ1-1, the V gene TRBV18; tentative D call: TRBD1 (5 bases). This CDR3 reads CASSETGGRTEAFF. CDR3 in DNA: TGTGCCAGCTCCGAGACGGGGGGTCGCACTGAAGCTTTCTTT.